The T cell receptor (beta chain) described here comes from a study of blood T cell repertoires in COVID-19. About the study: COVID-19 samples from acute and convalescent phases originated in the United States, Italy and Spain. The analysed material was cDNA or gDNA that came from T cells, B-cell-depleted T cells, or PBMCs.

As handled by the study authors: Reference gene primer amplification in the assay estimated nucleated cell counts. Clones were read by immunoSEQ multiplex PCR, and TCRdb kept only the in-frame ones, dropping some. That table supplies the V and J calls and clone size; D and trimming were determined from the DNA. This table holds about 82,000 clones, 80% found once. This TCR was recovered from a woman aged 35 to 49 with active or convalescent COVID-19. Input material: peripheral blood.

CDR3 amino acids: CASSMKGAFRETQYF. The CDR3 DNA reads as TGTGCCAGTAGTATGAAAGGGGCCTTTCGGGAGACCCAGTACTTC. The chain couples TRBV19 to TRBJ2-5, with D possibly TRBD1 on 5 matching bases. The CDR3 spans 15 residues. V shed 3 bases and J shed 5 bases, with 16 bases lying between them. Per the germline V gene, CDR1 is LNHDA and CDR2 is SQIVND (reference sequence). Based on the CDR3 plus reference TRBV19 and TRBJ2-5, the full variable domain is DGGITQSPKYLFRKEGQNVTLSCEQNLNHDAMYWYRQDPGQGLRLIYYSQIVNDFQKGDIAEGYSVSREKKESFPLTVTSAQKNPTAFYLCASSMKGAFRETQYFGPGTRLLVL.